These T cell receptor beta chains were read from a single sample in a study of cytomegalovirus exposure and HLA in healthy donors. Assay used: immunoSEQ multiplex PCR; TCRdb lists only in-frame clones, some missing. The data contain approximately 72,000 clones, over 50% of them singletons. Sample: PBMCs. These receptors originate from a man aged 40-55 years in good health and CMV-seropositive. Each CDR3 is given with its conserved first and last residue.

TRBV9 CASSVEGAWGTQYF
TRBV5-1 CASSPTSGGSYEQYF
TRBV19 CASSIILAGWTEAFF
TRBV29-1 CSARLTGAIYPGEQYF
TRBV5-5 CASSLYQGQYAYEQYF
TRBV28 CASSKTLAGGRQTQYF
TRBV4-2 CASSPRTGTTEAFF
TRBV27 CASSPRGSYGYTF
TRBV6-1 CASSATGLYEQFF
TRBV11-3 CASSHKQRAAYEQYF
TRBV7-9 CASRTGEIDTQYF